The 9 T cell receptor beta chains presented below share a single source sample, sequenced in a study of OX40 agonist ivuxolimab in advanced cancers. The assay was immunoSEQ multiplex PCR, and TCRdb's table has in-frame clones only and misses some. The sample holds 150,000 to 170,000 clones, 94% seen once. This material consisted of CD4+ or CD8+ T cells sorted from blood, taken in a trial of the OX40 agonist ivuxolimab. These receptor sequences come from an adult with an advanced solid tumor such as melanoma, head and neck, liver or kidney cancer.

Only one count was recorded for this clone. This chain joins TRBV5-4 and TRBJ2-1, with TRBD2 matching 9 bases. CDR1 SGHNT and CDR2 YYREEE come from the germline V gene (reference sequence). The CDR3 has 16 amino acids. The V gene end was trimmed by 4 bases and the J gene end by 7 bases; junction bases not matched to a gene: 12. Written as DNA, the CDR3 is TGTGCCAGCAGCCCGGGGGGCGCGGGAGGGCTTAATGAGCAGTTCTTC. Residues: CASSPGGAGGLNEQFF. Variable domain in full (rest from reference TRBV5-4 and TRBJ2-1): ETGVTQSPTHLIKTRGQQVTLRCSSQSGHNTVSWYQQALGQGPQFIFQYYREEENGRGNFPPRFSGLQFPNYSSELNVNALELDDSALYLCASSPGGAGGLNEQFFGPGTRLTVL.

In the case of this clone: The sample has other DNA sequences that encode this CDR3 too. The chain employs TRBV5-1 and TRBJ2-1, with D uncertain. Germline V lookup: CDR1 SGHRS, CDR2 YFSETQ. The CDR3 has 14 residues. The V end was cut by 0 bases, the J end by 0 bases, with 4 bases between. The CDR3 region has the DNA TGCGCCAGCAGCTTGGGGGGCTCCTACAATGAGCAGTTCTTC. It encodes CASSLGGSYNEQFF.

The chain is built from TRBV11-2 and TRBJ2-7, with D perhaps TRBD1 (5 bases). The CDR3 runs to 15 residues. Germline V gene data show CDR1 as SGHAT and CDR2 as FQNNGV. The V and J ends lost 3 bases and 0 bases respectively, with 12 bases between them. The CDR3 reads CASSFSTDSSYEQYF. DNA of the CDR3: TGTGCCAGCAGCTTCTCTACAGACAGCTCCTACGAGCAGTACTTC.

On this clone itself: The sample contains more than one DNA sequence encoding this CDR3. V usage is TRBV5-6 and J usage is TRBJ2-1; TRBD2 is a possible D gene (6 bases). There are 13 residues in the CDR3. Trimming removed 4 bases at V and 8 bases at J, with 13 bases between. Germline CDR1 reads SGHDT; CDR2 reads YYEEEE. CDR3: CASSPPWGDEQFF. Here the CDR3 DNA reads TGTGCCAGCAGCCCGCCGTGGGGGGATGAGCAGTTCTTC.

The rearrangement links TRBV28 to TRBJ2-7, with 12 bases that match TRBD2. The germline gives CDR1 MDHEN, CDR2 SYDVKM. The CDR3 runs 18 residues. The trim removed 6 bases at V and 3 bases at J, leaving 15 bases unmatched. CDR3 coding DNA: TGTGCCAGCAGATTTACTAGCGGGGGGAGAGGATCGATCTACGAGCAGTACTTC. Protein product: CASRFTSGGRGSIYEQYF. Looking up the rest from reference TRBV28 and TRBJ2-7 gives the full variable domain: DVKVTQSSRYLVKRTGEKVFLECVQDMDHENMFWYRQDPGLGLRLIYFSYDVKMKEKGDIPEGYSVSREKKERFSLILESASTNQTSMYLCASRFTSGGRGSIYEQYFGPGTRLTVT.

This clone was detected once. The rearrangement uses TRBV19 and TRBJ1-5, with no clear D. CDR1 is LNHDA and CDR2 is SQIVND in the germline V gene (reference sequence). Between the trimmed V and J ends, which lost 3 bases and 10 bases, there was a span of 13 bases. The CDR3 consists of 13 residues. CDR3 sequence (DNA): TGTGCCAGTAGTATTAGGACTCGAGAACCCCAGCATTTT. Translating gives CASSIRTREPQHF.

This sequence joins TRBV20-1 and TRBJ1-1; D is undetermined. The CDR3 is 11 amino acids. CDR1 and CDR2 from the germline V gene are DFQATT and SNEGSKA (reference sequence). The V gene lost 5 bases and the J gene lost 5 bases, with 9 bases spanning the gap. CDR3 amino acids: CSAPSRTEAFF. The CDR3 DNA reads TGCAGTGCTCCCTCAAGGACTGAAGCTTTCTTT.

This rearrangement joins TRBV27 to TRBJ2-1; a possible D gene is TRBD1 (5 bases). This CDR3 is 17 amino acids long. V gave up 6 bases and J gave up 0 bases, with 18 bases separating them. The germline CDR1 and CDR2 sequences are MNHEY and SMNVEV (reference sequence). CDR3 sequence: CASSPGRGTSSYNEQFF. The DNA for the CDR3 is TGTGCCAGCAGCCCAGGGCGCGGAACGAGCTCCTACAATGAGCAGTTCTTC.

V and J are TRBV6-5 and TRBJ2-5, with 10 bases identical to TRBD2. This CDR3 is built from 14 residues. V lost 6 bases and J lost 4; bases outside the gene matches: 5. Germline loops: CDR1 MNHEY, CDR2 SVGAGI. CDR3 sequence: CASRGRLAGETQYF. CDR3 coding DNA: TGTGCCAGCAGAGGGAGACTAGCGGGAGAGACCCAGTACTTC.